This TCR beta chain stems from a study of a mutant IDH1 vaccine in newly diagnosed glioma. Study-level information: Patients were pretreated with radiotherapy, temozolomide, or both, mostly both. Week 35 brought visit V12, which was followed by visit V13 at week 47. Whole-study results and caveats: Seemingly, top peripheral T cell clonotype changes bore no relation to pseudoprogression. Of the patients, 93.3% had vaccine-induced immune responses.

Time point of the sample: week 47, end of study. Vaccination comprised doses that each held 300 ug of mutant IDH1 20-mer peptide, plus topical imiquimod. TCRdb's table, derived via immunoSEQ multiplex PCR, lists solely in-frame clones and lacks some. The repertoire holds roughly 31,000 clones, roughly four fifths seen once, with around 31% in the top ten. Worth noting for this clone: No antigen is known for it.

V was shortened by 0 bases and J by 2 bases, with 7 bases between the two germline ends. The CDR3 loop spans 13 amino acids. Germline values: CDR1 GTSNPN, CDR2 SVGIG (reference sequence). The chain carries TRBV30 and TRBJ1-2; unclear D gene. Material: PBMCs, obtained from a glioma patient whose treatment included an IDH1 peptide vaccine. The clonotype comes from a man aged 25-45 years with glioma. CDR3 nucleotides: TGTGCCTGGAGTGTACGACGGAACTATGGCTACACCTTC. This encodes CAWSVRRNYGYTF.